The 29 T cell receptor beta chains below were found in one sample sequenced in a study of cytomegalovirus exposure and HLA in healthy donors. The PCR ran on 60 Vbeta and 13 Jbeta primers. TCRdb's copy holds only in-frame clones and misses some; the assay was immunoSEQ multiplex PCR. The sample has about 150,000 clones, 65% to 75% seen once. Specimen: PBMCs. These receptors were taken from a man younger than 30 in good health and CMV-seronegative.

The chain uses TRBV7-6 and TRBJ2-3; 9 bases agree with TRBD2. This CDR3 is built from 16 residues. The V gene end was trimmed by 2 bases and the J gene end by 3 bases; junction bases not matched to a gene: 6. The germline V gene has CDR1 SGHVS and CDR2 FNYEAQ. The CDR3 DNA sequence: TGTGCCAGCAGCTTAATGGCGGGGGGGCGAACAGATACGCAGTATTTT. This encodes CASSLMAGGRTDTQYF.

V usage is TRBV9 and J usage is TRBJ1-2; D gene unclear. Trimming removed 3 bases at V and 5 bases at J, with 11 bases between. Germline assignment: CDR1 SGDLS and CDR2 YYNGEE. The length of the CDR3 is 13 residues. DNA for the CDR3: TGTGCCAGCAGCGCCCGGGAGGGATATGGCTACACCTTC. Translated, it gives CASSAREGYGYTF.

This clone occurred a few times. V gene TRBV29-1 combines with J gene TRBJ2-5, with a tentative D call TRBD2 (5 bases). Germline CDR1 reads SQVTM; CDR2 reads ANQGSEA. CDR3 length: 12 residues. The V and J ends lost 5 bases and 4 bases respectively, with 11 bases between them. The CDR3 DNA follows: TGCAGCGTTCGGCCAGGAGGAGAGACCCAGTACTTC. Amino acids: CSVRPGGETQYF.

A few counts support this clone. The chain combines TRBV6-1 with TRBJ1-5; 7 nucleotides match TRBD1. After removal of 6 bases from V and 6 bases from J, the junction contained 8 bases not matched to a gene. The length of the CDR3 is 14 residues. The V gene's germline CDR1 is MNHNS and CDR2 SASEGT. Written as DNA, the CDR3 is TGTGCCAGCAGACCACTAGGGGGCGTTCAGCCCCAGCATTTT. Its protein product is CASRPLGGVQPQHF.

This sequence joins TRBV9 and TRBJ2-2, with D possibly matching TRBD2 (6 bases). The CDR3 sequence is 18 residues long. Deletions cut 0 bases from V and 0 bases from J, with 15 bases between. CDR1 and CDR2 from the germline V gene are SGDLS and YYNGEE. CDR3 in DNA: TGTGCCAGCAGCGTAGAGGTTAGCGGATACGCGAACACCGGGGAGCTGTTTTTT. Protein product: CASSVEVSGYANTGELFF.

This clone was found a few times. V gene TRBV28 combines with J gene TRBJ1-2, with 9 bases identical to TRBD1. This CDR3 comprises 15 residues. Germline assignment: CDR1 MDHEN and CDR2 SYDVKM. Unmatched junction bases numbered 10, after V lost 5 bases and J lost 6 bases. CDR3 sequence reads: CASSRATGGSHGYTF. Written as DNA, the CDR3 is TGTGCCAGCAGTAGAGCTACAGGGGGCTCTCATGGCTACACCTTC.

V is TRBV5-1 and J is TRBJ2-3; TRBD1 agrees at 8 bases. V shed 4 bases and J 6 bases; nucleotides not matched to a gene: 7. Per the germline V gene, CDR1 is SGHRS and CDR2 is YFSETQ. This CDR3 region has 14 residues. CDR3 in amino acids: CASSIGQGGDTQYF. CDR3 bases: TGCGCCAGCAGCATAGGACAGGGTGGGGATACGCAGTATTTT.

The V gene is TRBV6-4, the J gene TRBJ1-1; 9 positions agree with TRBD1. Germline V lookup: CDR1 MRHNA, CDR2 SNTAGT. With V trimmed by 4 bases and J by 4 bases, 4 bases remained unmatched. There are 14 residues in the CDR3. The CDR3 nucleotides read TGTGCCAGCAGTGTCACAGGGGGCGGCACTGAAGCTTTCTTT. Protein sequence: CASSVTGGGTEAFF.

This rearrangement joins TRBV28 to TRBJ1-2; 7 positions match TRBD1. This CDR3 comprises 16 residues. Germline lookup yields CDR1 MDHEN and CDR2 SYDVKM. V gave up 5 bases and J gave up 4 bases; unmatched junction bases: 13. The CDR3: CASSPAPLRGIYGYTF. For the CDR3, the DNA is TGTGCCAGCAGTCCTGCTCCTCTCAGGGGGATCTATGGCTACACCTTC.

The DNA of the CDR3 is TGTGCCAGCAGCCATCTGCGGGGGGGCCACACCGGGGAGCTGTTTTTT. Its translation: CASSHLRGGHTGELFF. The chain has TRBV14 and TRBJ2-2; 9 bases map to TRBD2. The CDR3 is 16 amino acids. From germline, CDR1 is SGHDN and CDR2 FVKESK. Germline trimming cut 3 bases from V and 3 bases from J; bases unmatched to any gene: 5.

This sequence joins TRBV4-3 and TRBJ2-2; D might be TRBD2 (5 bases). This CDR3 contains 14 residues. CDR1 is LGHNA, CDR2 YSLEER, per germline. Between the trimmed V and J ends, which lost 4 bases and 4 bases, there was a span of 10 bases. The CDR3 protein is CASSLGRGTGELFF. The CDR3 nucleotides read TGCGCCAGCAGCCTTGGTCGGGGCACCGGGGAGCTGTTTTTT.

This sequence joins TRBV6-5 and TRBJ1-2; TRBD1 might be the D (6 bases). This CDR3 region has 15 residues. Trimming pared 0 bases from V and 5 bases from J, leaving 13 bases between. CDR1 and CDR2 (germline): MNHEY, SVGAGI. The CDR3 coding sequence is TGTGCCAGCAGTTACTCGATCCCCACAGGGTATGGCTACACCTTC. This sequence encodes CASSYSIPTGYGYTF.

CDR3 amino acids: CASSFLRLSRETQYF. The CDR3 DNA reads as TGTGCCAGCAGCTTTTTAAGACTCAGTCGAGAGACCCAGTACTTC. The V gene is TRBV7-8, the J gene TRBJ2-5; D unclear. Germline V lookup: CDR1 SGHVS, CDR2 FQNEAQ. The CDR3 totals 15 residues. V was clipped by 3 bases and J by 4 bases, with 15 bases between them.

The CDR3, as DNA: TGTGCCAGCAGTTACCAGGGAGGAGGGACCGGGGAGCTGTTTTTT. Encoded protein: CASSYQGGGTGELFF. This chain links TRBV6-5 with TRBJ2-2, with TRBD2 as a possible D gene (6 bases). The V end lost 2 bases, the J end lost 5 bases, and 12 bases lay between the germline ends. CDR1 MNHEY and CDR2 SVGAGI come from the germline V gene. The CDR3 totals 15 residues.

V is TRBV18 and J is TRBJ1-1, with D perhaps matching TRBD1 (6 bases). CDR3 length: 14 residues. Trimming cost V 3 bases and J 0 bases, with 8 bases left between them. Germline CDR1 reads KGHSH; CDR2 reads LQKENI. The CDR3 is CASSPGTLNTEAFF. The CDR3 coding sequence is TGTGCCAGCTCACCCGGGACACTGAACACTGAAGCTTTCTTT.

This chain joins TRBV19 and TRBJ1-2; 10 bases are a match to TRBD1. V gave up 9 bases and J gave up 3 bases; unmatched junction bases: 4. The germline V gene has CDR1 LNHDA and CDR2 SQIVND (reference sequence). This CDR3 spans 13 amino acids. The CDR3 reads CASGDRGYYGYTF. CDR3 DNA: TGTGCCAGCGGGGACAGGGGTTACTATGGCTACACCTTC.

The chain uses TRBV5-1 and TRBJ2-2; 10 bases fit TRBD2. V lost 4 bases to trimming and J lost 5 bases; unmatched junction nucleotides: 20. The CDR3 length is 20 residues. Looked up from germline, CDR1 is SGHRS and CDR2 is YFSETQ. The DNA of the CDR3 is TGCGCCAGCAGCACCTACCGGACTAGAGCGGGGGGGCCGGAAACCGGGGAGCTGTTTTTT. The encoded protein is CASSTYRTRAGGPETGELFF.

The chain combines TRBV7-2 with TRBJ1-6, with a tentative D call TRBD1 (6 bases). Trimming stripped 5 bases from V and 11 bases from J, with 19 bases between. CDR1 and CDR2 (germline): SGHTA, FQGNSA. This CDR3 region has 15 residues. The CDR3 DNA reads as TGTGCCAGCAGCCAGGCCCAGGGGAGTTTGACACCCCTCCACTTT. The encoded protein is CASSQAQGSLTPLHF.

The genes are TRBV5-1 and TRBJ2-3; 8 positions match TRBD1. The CDR3 runs to 15 residues. Germline CDR1 SGHRS, CDR2 YFSETQ. V gave up 4 bases and J gave up 5 bases; unmatched junction bases: 9. The CDR3 reads CASSSLTGVEDTQYF. As DNA, the CDR3 is TGCGCCAGCAGCAGCCTGACAGGGGTTGAAGATACGCAGTATTTT.

The V call is TRBV10-1, the J call TRBJ2-3, with 8 bases fitting TRBD2. CDR1 WNHNN and CDR2 SYGVQD come from the germline V gene (reference sequence). The V segment lost 3 bases and the J segment 5 bases; nucleotides outside the gene matches: 7. The CDR3 has 15 amino acids. DNA for the CDR3: TGCGCCAGCAGTGACCGCGGGGGGCATAGAGATACGCAGTATTTT. This sequence encodes CASSDRGGHRDTQYF.

This clone showed up just a few times. This rearrangement joins TRBV7-2 to TRBJ1-2; 9 nucleotides agree with TRBD1. V lost 3 bases and J lost 1; bases outside the gene matches: 6. Germline V gene sequence: CDR1 SGHTA, CDR2 FQGNSA. There are 16 residues in the CDR3. The CDR3 nucleotides read TGTGCCAGCAGCTTTGCCCGGACAGGGGTTAACTATGGCTACACCTTC. Amino acid sequence: CASSFARTGVNYGYTF.

The chain combines TRBV20-1 with TRBJ2-5; tentatively, D is TRBD2 (6 bases). V was pared by 7 bases and J by 11 bases, with 17 bases between. This CDR3 comprises 11 residues. CDR1 and CDR2 from the germline V gene are DFQATT and SNEGSKA (reference sequence). CDR3 coding DNA: TGCAGTGGGGCAGGTTCGGGGGAGCAGTACTTC. Amino acids: CSGAGSGEQYF.

This clone was seen only a few times. Here the CDR3 reads CASSSAQGREKLFF. CDR3 bases: TGTGCCAGTAGTTCGGCCCAGGGAAGAGAAAAACTGTTTTTT. This chain connects TRBV19 to TRBJ1-4; a possible D gene is TRBD1 (5 bases). Per germline, CDR1 LNHDA and CDR2 SQIVND (reference sequence). This CDR3 has 14 amino acids. Between the trimmed V and J ends, which lost 5 bases and 8 bases, there was a span of 15 bases.

The V call is TRBV6-1, the J call TRBJ1-2; no reliable D call. The germline V and J ends were trimmed by 2 bases and 4 bases, with 11 bases remaining between them. The length of the CDR3 is 14 residues. In germline, CDR1 is MNHNS, CDR2 SASEGT. CDR3: CASSEQRRSYGYTF. DNA of the CDR3: TGTGCCAGCAGTGAACAACGGCGGTCCTATGGCTACACCTTC.

The gene calls are TRBV11-3 and TRBJ2-7, with a tentative D call TRBD1 (6 bases). The ends were cut back, 3 bases at V and 7 bases at J, with 7 bases in the middle. Looked up from germline, CDR1 is SGHNT and CDR2 is YENEEA. This CDR3 spans 11 amino acids. The CDR3 sequence: CASSLGTEQYF. In DNA form, the CDR3 reads TGTGCCAGCAGCTTGGGGACAGAGCAGTACTTC.

The chain links TRBV2 to TRBJ2-2; D might be TRBD2 (5 bases). The V gene's germline CDR1 is SNHLY and CDR2 FYNNEI. This CDR3 is 15 amino acids long. V was cut by 6 bases and J by 2 bases, with 13 bases left in between. The CDR3 region is CASRPSAVNTGELFF. CDR3 nucleotide sequence: TGTGCCAGCAGGCCCTCAGCGGTCAACACCGGGGAGCTGTTTTTT.

Details on this clone: Germline and junction disagree at one end, which may indicate a read error. The V and J genes are TRBV9 and TRBJ2-4, with a tentative D call TRBD2 (6 bases). In germline, CDR1 is SGDLS, CDR2 YYNGEE. This CDR3 contains 16 residues. CDR3 nucleotide sequence: TGTGCCAGCAGCGTAGGTGCGCGGGATTGGCCAAACAGTCAGTACTTC. Residues: CASSVGARDWPNSQYF.

The chain combines TRBV5-1 with TRBJ2-7, with a tentative D call TRBD1 (5 bases). CDR3 length: 13 amino acids. Germline CDR1 and CDR2: SGHRS and YFSETQ. Between the trimmed V and J ends, which lost 5 bases and 3 bases, there was a span of 12 bases. The CDR3 region has the DNA TGCGCCAGCAGAATAGACAGAGGCTACGAGCAGTACGTC. Translation gives CASRIDRGYEQYV.

This clone has only one observation. The CDR3 here is CASSQEPAGWRGGPDTQYF. The CDR3 bases are TGCGCCAGCAGCCAAGAACCAGCCGGATGGCGGGGGGGGCCAGATACGCAGTATTTT. The J gene is TRBJ2-3, the V gene TRBV4-1; the match to TRBD2 covers 9 bases. The germline CDR1 and CDR2 sequences are MGHRA and YSYEKL. J was trimmed by 4 bases and V by 0 bases; bases with no gene match: 14. The CDR3 sequence is 19 residues long.